Presented here are 19 T cell receptor beta chains from one specimen sequenced in a study of blood T cells in healthy people across ages. A J-beta primer mix and a sample-barcoded 5' primer were used in a second PCR of about 7 to 12 cycles. TCRdb re-derived calls from the 5' RACE reads in MiXCR, one entry per CDR3 protein. There are about 720,000 distinct CDR3 sequences in the sample; over 20% occur only once, and about 20% lies in the top ten. The sequenced sample consisted of blood. The receptor set was obtained from a man aged 70 or older in good health.

Here the CDR3 reads CASSFSGGLDTQYF. The CDR3 nucleotides read TGCGCCAGCAGCTTTTCGGGAGGATTGGATACGCAGTATTTT. The V call is TRBV5-1, the J call TRBJ2-3; 7 bases map to TRBD2. V lost 2 bases to trimming and J lost 6 bases; unmatched junction nucleotides: 6. The germline gives CDR1 SGHRS, CDR2 YFSETQ. There are 14 residues in the CDR3.

The CDR3 is CSASRGRLNQPQHF. The CDR3 DNA is TGCAGTGCTAGTCGGGGGCGCCTTAATCAGCCCCAGCATTTT. This chain joins TRBV20-1 and TRBJ1-5, with D possibly TRBD1 on 6 matching bases. The CDR3 spans 14 residues. Trimming stripped 3 bases from V and 4 bases from J, with 13 bases between. CDR1 is DFQATT and CDR2 is SNEGSKA in the germline V gene (reference sequence).

This clonotype occurred a few times. This rearrangement joins TRBV3-1 to TRBJ1-1, with a possible D match to TRBD1 (5 bases). Germline CDR1 and CDR2: LGHDT and YNNKEL (reference sequence). The CDR3 has 14 amino acids. Deletions cut 4 bases from V and 1 base from J, with 10 bases between. The CDR3: CASSRSGANTEAFF. CDR3 coding DNA: TGTGCCAGCAGCCGGAGCGGGGCGAACACTGAAGCTTTCTTT.

J is TRBJ2-1 and V is TRBV7-2; TRBD2 matches 9 bases. Germline V gene lookup returns CDR1 SGHTA and CDR2 FQGNSA. The CDR3 length is 15 residues. J gave up 7 bases and V 3 bases, and 7 bases lay outside the gene matches. CDR3 amino acids: CASSLGPSGINEQFF. The CDR3 DNA is TGTGCCAGCAGCTTGGGGCCTAGCGGGATAAATGAGCAGTTCTTC.

This sequence joins TRBV2 and TRBJ1-1; no clear D. From germline, CDR1 is SNHLY and CDR2 FYNNEI. Trimming pared 3 bases from V and 6 bases from J, leaving 11 bases between. The CDR3 is made up of 13 amino acids. CDR3 sequence reads: CASSDWSDSEAFF. CDR3 nucleotides: TGTGCCAGCAGTGATTGGAGTGATTCTGAAGCTTTCTTT. Drawing the rest from reference TRBV2 and TRBJ1-1, the complete variable domain is EPEVTQTPSHQVTQMGQEVILRCVPISNHLYFYWYRQILGQKVEFLVSFYNNEISEKSEIFDDQFSVERPDGSNFTLKIRSTKLEDSAMYFCASSDWSDSEAFFGQGTRLTVV.

The chain couples TRBV6-1 to TRBJ2-1; D might be TRBD2 (6 bases). Trimming removed 4 bases from V and 8 bases from J, with 18 bases in between. Germline V CDR1 and CDR2: MNHNS, SASEGT. The CDR3 is 15 amino acids. The CDR3 sequence: CASSAVGSLSYEQFF. The CDR3 DNA reads TGTGCCAGCAGTGCGGTCGGGAGCTTAAGCTATGAGCAGTTCTTC.

The gene calls are TRBV12-3 or TRBV12-4 and TRBJ1-5; TRBD1 matches at 7 bases. The CDR3 is 16 amino acids. After removal of 3 bases from V and 0 bases from J, the junction contained 5 bases not matched to a gene. This chain's CDR3 is CASSLAGGYSNQPQHF. CDR3 nucleotide sequence: TGTGCCAGCAGTTTGGCAGGGGGTTATAGCAATCAGCCCCAGCATTTT.

This rearrangement joins TRBV7-9 to TRBJ2-5; 8 bases line up with TRBD2. Trimming cost V 5 bases and J 5 bases; bases outside gene matches: 13. The CDR3 runs to 16 residues. Germline V CDR1 and CDR2: SEHNR, FQNEAQ (reference sequence). As DNA, the CDR3 is TGTGCCAGCAGCGTTAGCCCGGGACTAGTGTCGGAGACCCAGTACTTC. Protein sequence: CASSVSPGLVSETQYF.

There are a few counts of this clonotype. This rearrangement joins TRBV10-3 to TRBJ1-2; the D gene is possibly TRBD1 (6 bases). Germline V gene data show CDR1 as ENHRY and CDR2 as SYGVKD. The CDR3 consists of 14 residues. V was shortened by 11 bases and J by 5 bases, with 21 bases between the two germline ends. The CDR3 sequence is CASSGTTDPYGYTF. DNA of the CDR3: TGTGCCTCCTCCGGGACAACCGACCCATATGGCTACACCTTC.

This clonotype has only a few counts. This CDR3 is CASSQVSQGGEQFF. Here the CDR3 DNA reads TGTGCCAGCAGCCAAGTATCCCAGGGGGGTGAGCAGTTCTTC. The J gene is TRBJ2-1, the V gene TRBV3-1; possibly TRBD1 for D (7 bases). V shed 1 base and J shed 9 bases, with 13 bases lying between them. Germline CDR1 and CDR2: LGHDT and YNNKEL (reference sequence). This CDR3 comprises 14 residues.

The chain uses TRBV4-1 and TRBJ2-3; 9 nucleotides agree with TRBD2. This CDR3 is 16 amino acids long. Germline CDR1 reads MGHRA; CDR2 reads YSYEKL. Trimming took 0 bases from V and 7 from J; bases not matched to a gene: 8. CDR3 DNA sequence: TGCGCCAGCAGCCAAGAGCGGCTAGCGGGGCCTAATACGCAGTATTTT. Its protein is CASSQERLAGPNTQYF.

The V gene is TRBV6-6, the J gene TRBJ2-7; D is possibly TRBD1 (5 bases). This CDR3 spans 12 amino acids. Per the germline V gene, CDR1 is MNHNY and CDR2 is SVGAGI (reference sequence). The V end was cut by 3 bases, the J end by 3 bases, with 6 bases between. For the CDR3, the DNA is TGTGCCAGCAGTTATAGGGGCTACGAGCAGTACTTC. It specifies CASSYRGYEQYF.

Ten or more counts support this clonotype. V and J are TRBV9 and TRBJ2-7; the D is unclear. The CDR3 extends over 13 amino acids. The germline CDR1 and CDR2 sequences are SGDLS and YYNGEE. Trimming stripped 0 bases from V and 6 bases from J, with 10 bases between. Here the CDR3 DNA reads TGTGCCAGCAGCGTAGACCCCACCTCCGAGCAGTACTTC. Amino acid sequence: CASSVDPTSEQYF.

The chain recombines TRBV24-1 with TRBJ2-3, with D possibly matching TRBD2 (5 bases). Germline CDR1 KGHDR, CDR2 SFDVKD. The CDR3 is 19 residues long. V was clipped by 0 bases and J by 0 bases, with 18 bases between them. The DNA for the CDR3 is TGTGCCACCAGTGATTTGCAGCCGGGAAAAACCCCAAGCACAGATACGCAGTATTTT. This codes for CATSDLQPGKTPSTDTQYF.

The V gene is TRBV13, the J gene TRBJ2-1; 9 nucleotides match TRBD2. The CDR3 loop spans 15 amino acids. Germline V gene data show CDR1 as PRHDT and CDR2 as FYEKMQ (reference sequence). Losses at the gene ends were 5 bases for V and 3 bases for J; bases not matched to a gene: 5. The CDR3 region is CASSPGTSIYNEQFF. CDR3 bases: TGTGCCAGCAGCCCCGGGACTAGCATCTACAATGAGCAGTTCTTC.

The chain's CDR3 is CSARPTTVEGNTIYF. The DNA of the CDR3 is TGCAGTGCTAGGCCGACTACAGTAGAAGGAAACACCATATATTTT. The chain links TRBV20-1 to TRBJ1-3; D is undetermined. Germline V gene sequence: CDR1 DFQATT, CDR2 SNEGSKA (reference sequence). The CDR3 is 15 residues long. Trimming pared 3 bases from V and 4 bases from J, leaving 16 bases between.

The sample holds many counts of this clonotype. This sequence joins TRBV12-3 or TRBV12-4 and TRBJ2-5; weak D call: TRBD2 (5 bases). Trimming cost V 6 bases and J 4 bases, with 12 bases left between them. The CDR3 length is 13 residues. CDR3 in amino acids: CASSRRGLETQYF. The CDR3 coding sequence is TGTGCCAGCAGCCGCAGAGGGCTAGAGACCCAGTACTTC.

The rearrangement uses TRBV12-3 or TRBV12-4 and TRBJ2-1; D not certain. The end of the DNA is better explained by TRBJ2-7, so the J call may be wrong. This CDR3 is built from 14 residues. CDR3 in amino acids: CASSFSQVSGEQYF. CDR3 nucleotide sequence: TGTGCCAGCAGTTTTAGTCAGGTTTCCGGCGAGCAGTACTTC.

The V gene is TRBV6-1, the J gene TRBJ2-5, with TRBD2 matching over 8 bases. This CDR3 is 15 amino acids long. CDR1 is MNHNS and CDR2 is SASEGT in the germline V gene. The J segment lost 7 bases and the V segment lost 3 bases, leaving 10 bases of the junction unmatched. The CDR3 loop reads CASSDPGLGRRTQYF. DNA of the CDR3: TGTGCCAGCAGTGACCCGGGACTAGGAAGACGGACCCAGTACTTC.